Sequencing of this T cell receptor (beta chain) was carried out in a study of spatial heterogeneity in lung cancer (dated by TCRdb to the late 2010s). Background for the entire study: Beta-chain transcripts were consistently detected in greater numbers than alpha-chain transcripts, which likely reflected higher beta-chain transcript abundance. In non-small cell lung cancer, the study quantitatively compared TCR alpha and beta repertoires across several tumor regions, matched nontumor lung, and blood. Both alpha and beta chains were TCR-sequenced in samples taken at surgery, namely 220 tumor regions, 61 to 65 matched nontumor lung samples and approximately 58 PBMC samples. In tumor regions, TCR transcript counts showed a strong correlation with a T cell transcriptional module score from matched bulk RNA-seq. The study linked features of the TCR repertoire to counts of nonsynonymous mutations, which were determined by whole-exome sequencing of tumor tissue. In the raw uncorrected reads, each unique combination of TCR and UMI appeared more than ten times on average.

CDR3 length: 14 amino acids, cysteine to phenylalanine. The kept DNA is CDR3 alone, 42 bases in frame from the first base. The germline V gene specifies LGHNA as CDR1 and YNFKEQ as CDR2. Trimming costs V 0 bases and J 8 bases, and their ends lie 12 bases apart. With respect to this clonotype: Its antigen target is currently unknown. It has no much larger one-base neighbor in the sample; base qualities were not kept.

The sample's time point, from its label and the paper: sample taken at primary tumor resection. The donors were about 65 patients from the lung TRACERx cohort who had early-stage, untreated non-small cell lung cancer. Whole RNA extracted from tumor and nontumor lung tissue, or from cryopreserved PBMC samples, was used for TCR sequencing without cell sorting. Only patients with enough RNA available from two or more tumor regions were chosen for TCR sequencing. Before selection, tumor and adjacent nontumor lung specimens were reviewed by a lung pathologist. General conclusions and limits of the study: The number of expanded intratumoral alpha and beta TCRs correlated with the tumor nonsynonymous mutation count. TCR-seq coverage of tumor T cells was estimated at only approximately 7% for alpha chains and 13% for beta chains. Confirming at a functional level the hypothesis that regional TCRs recognize regional mutations was considered to require additional single-cell paired TCR alpha and beta sequencing. Counts of ubiquitous and regional expanded TCRs were found to correlate with counts of ubiquitous and regional nonsynonymous mutations, respectively.

To prepare the library, 5' RACE was applied. The sequencing machine was a NextSeq 500. In the TCR library protocol, a unique molecular identifier was attached to each TCR cDNA molecule so that PCR and sequencing errors could be corrected. The original methods were these. Decombinator tools were used for TCR identification, UMI-based error correction and CDR3 extraction. Expanded TCRs were defined as those above a frequency of 2 per 1,000, corresponding to the top 1% of the tumor frequency distribution. Expanded tumor TCRs were classed as regional if statistically deemed absent (corrected P<0.05) from at least one tumor region, otherwise ubiquitous. Rényi diversity was computed with the R vegan package after subsampling each repertoire 100 times to 5,000 TCRs. CDR3 similarity networks were constructed using string-kernel similarity of amino acid triplets, with links drawn between CDR3s whose pairwise similarity was above 0.82. TCRdb redid the processing of the public reads, applying fastp at Q25 and MiXCR, and retained in-frame beta chains. Duplicate CDR3 protein sequences are folded into a single record with the most common DNA and genes. TCRdb, not the original authors, processed these V and J calls. Within this sample are some 7,000 distinct CDR3 sequences, with around 7% of them counted one time only. Jointly, the top ten make up about 12% of the sample.

This sequence originates from a male donor with early-stage non-small cell lung cancer. The source material was lung tumor tissue, sampled at surgery. The rearrangement joined TRBV4-2 to TRBJ2-3, and the D gene may be TRBD1, 5 bases matching. The DNA reads TGTGCCAGCAGCCAAGATCTTAGGGGTGGTACGCAGTATTTT. Its protein product is CASSQDLRGGTQYF.